A selection of T cell receptor beta chains follows, all from one sample in a study of identifying expanded T cells in peripheral blood. The method was immunoSEQ multiplex PCR; TCRdb's version includes in-frame clones alone and lacks a portion of them. The profile covers approximately 120,000 clones, with more than 80% appearing a single time and 2.5% to 3.5% taken by the ten largest. The sample taken for sequencing was blood. The receptors were sampled from a person aged 18 to 75 in good health. CDR3s include the opening cysteine and the closing phenylalanine or tryptophan. Each record gives: D gene, V gene, J gene, clone size, CDR3 protein, CDR3 DNA. A D gene is named only where the DNA matches it firmly. Only some rows state a clone size, as once, few, many or a class for expanded clones.

D: NA; V: TRBV5-1; J: TRBJ2-3; size: NA; CDR3: CASSSQGFGPDTQYF; DNA: TGCGCCAGCAGCTCACAAGGGTTCGGCCCTGATACGCAGTATTTT
D: NA; V: TRBV5-5; J: TRBJ1-1; size: NA; CDR3: CASSAEQITNTEAFF; DNA: TGTGCCAGCAGCGCGGAACAAATTACGAACACTGAAGCTTTCTTT
D: NA; V: TRBV28; J: TRBJ2-7; size: NA; CDR3: CASSDRDIRGLSYEQYF; DNA: TGTGCCAGCAGTGATCGTGACATAAGGGGCCTATCCTACGAGCAGTACTTC
D: TRBD1; V: TRBV7-9; J: TRBJ1-2; size: few; CDR3: CASSSDRWGYGYTF; DNA: TGTGCCAGCAGCTCGGACAGGTGGGGATATGGCTACACCTTC
D: NA; V: TRBV7-3; J: TRBJ1-1; size: NA; CDR3: CASSLGGGNTEAFF; DNA: TGTGCCAGCAGCCTAGGCGGGGGAAACACTGAAGCTTTCTTT
D: NA; V: TRBV30; J: TRBJ1-2; size: NA; CDR3: CAWSPIGGYTF; DNA: TGTGCCTGGAGCCCTATAGGTGGCTACACCTTC
D: TRBD2; V: TRBV11-3; J: TRBJ2-1; size: NA; CDR3: CASSRTSGGGEQFF; DNA: TGTGCCAGCAGCAGGACTAGCGGGGGGGGTGAGCAGTTCTTC
D: NA; V: TRBV5-6; J: TRBJ2-3; size: NA; CDR3: CASSLGLRGASRAYF; DNA: TGTGCCAGCAGCTTGGGGTTACGGGGGGCCTCGCGGGCGTATTTT
D: TRBD1; V: TRBV7-8; J: TRBJ2-3; size: NA; CDR3: CASSSLRGQGVDTQYF; DNA: TGTGCCAGCAGCTCCCTCAGGGGTCAGGGGGTAGATACGCAGTATTTT
D: NA; V: TRBV6-5; J: TRBJ2-5; size: NA; CDR3: CASTPGGRETQYF; DNA: TGTGCCAGCACCCCTGGGGGAAGAGAGACCCAGTACTTC
D: NA; V: TRBV7-2; J: TRBJ1-2; size: NA; CDR3: CASSRPGANYGYTF; DNA: TGTGCCAGCAGCCGCCCGGGGGCGAACTATGGCTACACCTTC
D: NA; V: TRBV29-1; J: TRBJ1-2; size: NA; CDR3: CSVELRGSSGGYTF; DNA: TGCAGCGTTGAGTTGAGGGGATCCTCGGGAGGCTACACCTTC
D: NA; V: TRBV4-3; J: TRBJ2-5; size: NA; CDR3: CASSQGYSPGETQYF; DNA: TGCGCCAGCAGCCAAGGTTACAGTCCTGGGGAGACCCAGTACTTC
D: NA; V: TRBV19; J: TRBJ2-7; size: NA; CDR3: CASSPSRGSISYEQYF; DNA: TGTGCCAGTAGCCCCAGTCGGGGTTCGATTTCCTACGAGCAGTACTTC
D: NA; V: TRBV19; J: TRBJ2-6; size: NA; CDR3: CASSIELGWANVLTF; DNA: TGTGCCAGTAGTATTGAATTAGGCTGGGCCAACGTCCTGACTTTC
D: TRBD1; V: TRBV7-9; J: TRBJ2-3; size: NA; CDR3: CASSNRDSYTSTDTQYF; DNA: TGTGCCAGCAGCAACCGGGACAGCTATACTAGCACAGATACGCAGTATTTT
D: NA; V: TRBV9; J: TRBJ1-3; size: NA; CDR3: CASSAPGANSGNTIYF; DNA: TGTGCCAGCAGCGCGCCAGGGGCAAATTCGGGAAACACCATATATTTT
D: NA; V: TRBV29-1; J: TRBJ1-2; size: NA; CDR3: CSVEGRFKAGNYGYTF; DNA: TGCAGCGTTGAAGGGCGGTTTAAAGCAGGGAACTATGGCTACACCTTC
D: TRBD1; V: TRBV7-9; J: TRBJ1-2; size: NA; CDR3: CASSETGGYGYTF; DNA: TGTGCCAGCAGCGAAACAGGGGGCTATGGCTACACCTTC
D: NA; V: TRBV7-6; J: TRBJ2-5; size: NA; CDR3: CASSPRPRGSAETQYF; DNA: TGTGCCAGCAGCCCCCGACCCCGAGGGTCGGCAGAGACCCAGTACTTC
D: NA; V: TRBV5-6; J: TRBJ1-2; size: NA; CDR3: CASSLGGGAYGYTF; DNA: TGTGCCAGCAGCTTGGGCGGGGGGGCTTATGGCTACACCTTC
D: TRBD1; V: TRBV5-6; J: TRBJ2-1; size: NA; CDR3: CASSYGTGNNEQFF; DNA: TGTGCCAGCAGCTACGGGACAGGGAACAATGAGCAGTTCTTC
D: TRBD1; V: TRBV9; J: TRBJ1-2; size: NA; CDR3: CASSAGGQAANYGYTF; DNA: TGTGCCAGCAGCGCCGGGGGACAGGCCGCTAACTATGGCTACACCTTC
D: NA; V: TRBV9; J: TRBJ2-7; size: NA; CDR3: CASSVGQAASYEQYF; DNA: TGTGCCAGCAGCGTAGGGCAGGCGGCCTCCTACGAGCAGTACTTC
D: NA; V: TRBV27; J: TRBJ2-1; size: NA; CDR3: CASSLGSRGFYNEQFF; DNA: TGTGCCAGCAGTTTGGGGAGCCGGGGGTTTTACAATGAGCAGTTCTTC
D: NA; V: TRBV25-1; J: TRBJ1-4; size: few; CDR3: CASTLEGVELFF; DNA: TGTGCCAGCACATTAGAGGGGGTGGAACTGTTTTTT
D: NA; V: TRBV7-2; J: TRBJ1-5; size: NA; CDR3: CASSLYGNQPQHF; DNA: TGTGCCAGCAGCTTATATGGCAATCAGCCCCAGCATTTT
D: NA; V: TRBV9; J: TRBJ1-5; size: NA; CDR3: CASSENPDLGQPQHF; DNA: TGTGCCAGCAGCGAAAATCCGGATCTGGGTCAGCCCCAGCATTTT
D: TRBD1; V: TRBV6-5; J: TRBJ2-7; size: NA; CDR3: CASSDRQGGEQYF; DNA: TGTGCCAGCAGTGACCGACAGGGGGGCGAGCAGTACTTC
D: NA; V: TRBV30; J: TRBJ1-6; size: NA; CDR3: CAWARDLSYNSPLHF; DNA: TGTGCCTGGGCCCGGGACCTCTCCTATAATTCACCCCTCCACTTT
D: NA; V: TRBV7-2; J: TRBJ2-7; size: NA; CDR3: CASSLGRGSYEQYF; DNA: TGTGCCAGCAGCTTAGGCCGGGGATCCTACGAGCAGTACTTC
D: NA; V: TRBV4-1; J: TRBJ1-6; size: NA; CDR3: CASSQDGEDALTAYNSPLHF; DNA: TGCGCCAGCAGCCAAGATGGGGAGGACGCTCTAACCGCCTATAATTCACCCCTCCACTTT
D: TRBD2; V: TRBV6-1; J: TRBJ2-3; size: NA; CDR3: CASSGLTGAGLGAQYF; DNA: TGTGCCAGCAGTGGGCTGACAGGAGCGGGACTAGGGGCGCAGTATTTT